Following are 26 T cell receptor beta chains from one sample sequenced in a study of blood T cell repertoires in COVID-19. The table came from immunoSEQ multiplex PCR; TCRdb's copy has only in-frame clones and leaves some out. Found here are some 300,000 clones, about 91% of them singletons; the top ten hold approximately 7.2%. Sequencing was performed on peripheral blood. All receptors come from a woman under 40 who had recovered from COVID-19.

This rearrangement joins TRBV12-3 or TRBV12-4 to TRBJ1-1; 7 bases map to TRBD1. Unmatched junction bases numbered 4, after V lost 6 bases and J lost 3 bases. The CDR3 has 13 residues. CDR3 sequence: CASRTTGYTEAFF. For the CDR3, the DNA is TGTGCCAGCAGGACGACAGGGTACACTGAAGCTTTCTTT.

The rearrangement joins TRBV27 to TRBJ2-2, with 7 bases lining up with TRBD2. This CDR3 contains 16 residues. Trimming took 6 bases from V and 0 from J; bases not matched to a gene: 7. The germline V gene encodes CDR1 MNHEY and CDR2 SMNVEV (reference sequence). The CDR3 is CASSPILAANTGELFF. CDR3 DNA: TGTGCCAGCAGCCCAATTCTAGCGGCGAACACCGGGGAGCTGTTTTTT.

This chain uses TRBV2 with TRBJ1-2; D perhaps matches TRBD1 (5 bases). Trimming left V 0 bases short and J 5 bases short, with 16 bases between. This CDR3 has 16 amino acids. CDR1 SNHLY and CDR2 FYNNEI come from the germline V gene. CDR3 amino acids: CASSEAGPGGLYGYTF. The CDR3 DNA is TGTGCCAGCAGTGAAGCGGGGCCGGGAGGGCTGTATGGCTACACCTTC. Based on the CDR3 plus reference TRBV2 and TRBJ1-2, the full variable domain is EPEVTQTPSHQVTQMGQEVILRCVPISNHLYFYWYRQILGQKVEFLVSFYNNEISEKSEIFDDQFSVERPDGSNFTLKIRSTKLEDSAMYFCASSEAGPGGLYGYTFGSGTRLTVV.

This clone was recorded once. The CDR3, as DNA: TGTGCCAGTAGCCCGGGACTCCATTCGCCCCAGCATTTT. Its protein product is CASSPGLHSPQHF. The V gene is TRBV19, the J gene TRBJ1-5; D is possibly TRBD1 (5 bases). The CDR3 covers 13 residues. Between the trimmed V and J ends, which lost 6 bases and 9 bases, there was a span of 15 bases. Germline V CDR1 and CDR2: LNHDA, SQIVND (reference sequence).

CDR3 region: CASSQEWRGVDEQFF. For the CDR3, the DNA is TGCGCCAGCAGCCAAGAATGGCGGGGAGTCGATGAGCAGTTCTTC. This chain uses TRBV4-1 with TRBJ2-1, with TRBD2 as a possible D gene (6 bases). The ends were cut back, 0 bases at V and 8 bases at J, with 14 bases in the middle. The CDR3 contains 15 residues. From germline, CDR1 is MGHRA and CDR2 YSYEKL.

The chain links TRBV15 to TRBJ2-5; 7 nucleotides match TRBD2. Trimming cost V 1 base and J 1 base; bases outside gene matches: 12. CDR3 length: 18 residues. CDR1 is LNHNV and CDR2 is YYDKDF in the germline V gene (reference sequence). CDR3 nucleotides: TGTGCCACCAGCAGAGGACACCGAGCGGGGAGGTTCCAAGAGACCCAGTACTTC. Translating it yields CATSRGHRAGRFQETQYF.

The genes are TRBV15 and TRBJ2-5, with D perhaps matching TRBD1 (6 bases). Germline V gene data show CDR1 as LNHNV and CDR2 as YYDKDF (reference sequence). V was cut by 2 bases and J by 5 bases, with 9 bases left in between. CDR3 length: 13 amino acids. The CDR3 DNA reads TGTGCCACCAGCAGACAGGGGCGGGAGACCCAGTACTTC. Its translation: CATSRQGRETQYF.

The chain carries TRBV28 and TRBJ2-7, with 12 bases matching TRBD1. The V gene end was trimmed by 7 bases and the J gene end by 4 bases; junction bases not matched to a gene: 8. CDR3 size: 15 residues. Germline CDR1 MDHEN, CDR2 SYDVKM. The CDR3 DNA follows: TGTGCCAGCATCCAACCGGGACAGGGGGCATACGAGCAGTACTTC. Residues: CASIQPGQGAYEQYF.

The genes are TRBV7-9 and TRBJ1-1; a weak D match, TRBD1 (6 bases). The CDR3 is 12 amino acids. Per the germline V gene, CDR1 is SEHNR and CDR2 is FQNEAQ (reference sequence). V was clipped by 5 bases and J by 11 bases, with 15 bases between them. In DNA form, the CDR3 reads TGTGCCAGCAGCCTAGGGACACTCGAGGCTTTCTTT. This translates into CASSLGTLEAFF. The whole variable domain, filled in from reference TRBV7-9 and TRBJ1-1, reads DTGVSQNPRHKITKRGQNVTFRCDPISEHNRLYWYRQTLGQGPEFLTYFQNEAQLEKSRLLSDRFSAERPKGSFSTLEIQRTEQGDSAMYLCASSLGTLEAFFGQGTRLTVV.

V is TRBV6-5 and J is TRBJ2-5; D uncertain. The germline V and J ends were trimmed by 0 bases and 7 bases, with 12 bases remaining between them. Looked up from germline, CDR1 is MNHEY and CDR2 is SVGAGI. The CDR3 is 14 amino acids. CDR3: CASSYSVASGTQYF. CDR3 DNA: TGTGCCAGCAGTTACTCGGTCGCATCCGGGACCCAGTACTTC.

The chain joins TRBV11-2 to TRBJ2-5; TRBD1 matches 7 bases. Germline-derived CDR1 and CDR2 are SGHAT and FQNNGV. The CDR3 sequence is 14 residues long. The V segment lost 5 bases and the J segment 2 bases; nucleotides outside the gene matches: 5. CDR3 sequence: CASSRRTGQETQYF. DNA for the CDR3: TGTGCCAGCAGCCGACGGACAGGTCAAGAGACCCAGTACTTC. The variable domain in full, with the rest retrieved from reference TRBV11-2 and TRBJ2-5, is EAGVAQSPRYKIIEKRQSVAFWCNPISGHATLYWYQQILGQGPKLLIQFQNNGVVDDSQLPKDRFSAERLKGVDSTLKIQPAKLEDSAVYLCASSRRTGQETQYFGPGTRLLVL.

V usage is TRBV28 and J usage is TRBJ2-2, with a weak D call TRBD1 (6 bases). CDR1 MDHEN and CDR2 SYDVKM come from the germline V gene. Trimming cost V 2 bases and J 1 base, with 8 bases left between them. This CDR3 contains 15 residues. CDR3 protein: CASSLGQLNTGELFF. As DNA, the CDR3 is TGTGCCAGCAGTTTAGGACAGTTGAACACCGGGGAGCTGTTTTTT.

The chain has TRBV7-2 and TRBJ2-5; 10 nucleotides align to TRBD2. Unmatched junction bases numbered 11, after V lost 7 bases and J lost 0 bases. Per the germline V gene, CDR1 is SGHTA and CDR2 is FQGNSA. CDR3 length: 17 residues. DNA of the CDR3: TGTGCCAGCACAATATGGGTAGCGGGGGGACACCAAGAGACCCAGTACTTC. It translates to CASTIWVAGGHQETQYF. The whole variable domain, remainder taken from reference TRBV7-2 and TRBJ2-5, is GAGVSQSPSNKVTEKGKDVELRCDPISGHTALYWYRQSLGQGLEFLIYFQGNSAPDKSGLPSDRFSAERTGGSVSTLTIQRTQQEDSAVYLCASTIWVAGGHQETQYFGPGTRLLVL.

This chain links TRBV5-4 with TRBJ1-6; D may be TRBD1 (5 bases). Germline-derived CDR1 and CDR2 are SGHNT and YYREEE (reference sequence). The CDR3 spans 15 residues. V lost 6 bases and J 7 bases, leaving 17 bases between the germline ends. The CDR3 sequence is CASKFGGISNSPLHF. CDR3 DNA sequence: TGTGCCAGCAAGTTCGGGGGTATTTCAAATTCACCCCTCCACTTT.

The V call is TRBV28, the J call TRBJ2-7; 8 nucleotides line up with TRBD2. There are 13 residues in the CDR3. V trimming: 3 bases; J trimming: 6 bases; junction bases outside the gene matches: 4. From germline, CDR1 is MDHEN and CDR2 SYDVKM. CDR3 bases: TGTGCCAGCAGTTTTGGGCGGGGGGCCGAGCAGTACTTC. Its protein is CASSFGRGAEQYF. Full variable domain (rest looked up from reference TRBV28 and TRBJ2-7): DVKVTQSSRYLVKRTGEKVFLECVQDMDHENMFWYRQDPGLGLRLIYFSYDVKMKEKGDIPEGYSVSREKKERFSLILESASTNQTSMYLCASSFGRGAEQYFGPGTRLTVT.

This clone was counted once. The chain is built from TRBV11-1 and TRBJ2-3; D perhaps matches TRBD2 (6 bases). V gave up 5 bases and J gave up 6 bases, with 9 bases separating them. The germline V gene encodes CDR1 SGHAT and CDR2 FQDESV (reference sequence). CDR3 size: 12 residues. The CDR3 here is CASSAGRDTQYF. For the CDR3, the DNA is TGTGCCAGCAGCGCGGGACGGGATACGCAGTATTTT.

This clone was observed once. The V and J genes are TRBV7-6 and TRBJ1-1; possible D gene TRBD1, 6 bases. CDR3 length equals 15 residues. The V end lost 2 bases, the J end lost 5 bases, and 15 bases lay between the germline ends. Germline V gene sequence: CDR1 SGHVS, CDR2 FNYEAQ. The CDR3 DNA reads TGTGCCAGCAGCTTAAGCCCAGGGGTAGGGACTGAAGCTTTCTTT. Protein sequence: CASSLSPGVGTEAFF.

This clone was detected once. The chain combines TRBV29-1 with TRBJ1-2; 9 nucleotides match TRBD1. CDR3 length: 13 amino acids. The junction had 7 bases not matched to a gene; V was cut back by 7 bases and J by 4 bases. Germline CDR1 is SQVTM and CDR2 is ANQGSEA. The CDR3 nucleotides are TGCAGCGCTGGGACAGGGAGAAGCTATGGCTACACCTTC. Translation: CSAGTGRSYGYTF.

This rearrangement joins TRBV11-2 to TRBJ2-7; no firm D call. The CDR3 covers 12 residues. Germline values: CDR1 SGHAT, CDR2 FQNNGV. V dropped 1 base and J dropped 5 bases, with 6 bases sitting between them. CDR3 sequence: CASSLGPNEQYF. The CDR3 nucleotides read TGTGCCAGCAGCTTAGGCCCTAACGAGCAGTACTTC.

The rearrangement joins TRBV28 to TRBJ2-1; 11 bases line up with TRBD2. CDR1 is MDHEN and CDR2 is SYDVKM in the germline V gene. The CDR3 is made up of 15 amino acids. V gave up 5 bases and J gave up 3 bases; unmatched junction bases: 3. The CDR3, as DNA: TGTGCCAGCAGTCTGGGACTAGCGGTCTACAATGAGCAGTTCTTC. This codes for CASSLGLAVYNEQFF.

The chain joins TRBV4-1 to TRBJ1-4; D gene ambiguous. CDR3 length: 16 residues. The V gene lost 6 bases and the J gene lost 8 bases, with 22 bases spanning the gap. Germline V gene data show CDR1 as MGHRA and CDR2 as YSYEKL. Here the CDR3 DNA reads TGCGCCAGCAGTCCTCACCCCGCTACCCTGGAGGAAAAACTGTTTTTT. It encodes CASSPHPATLEEKLFF.

This clone occurred a few times. The chain couples TRBV20-1 to TRBJ1-1; D ambiguous. CDR1 is DFQATT and CDR2 is SNEGSKA in the germline V gene (reference sequence). V lost 6 bases and J 10 bases, leaving 12 bases between the germline ends. The CDR3 totals 10 residues. The CDR3 loop is CSASSPVAFF. The CDR3 nucleotides are TGCAGTGCCAGTTCCCCTGTAGCTTTCTTT.

The chain employs TRBV3-1 (or the pseudogene TRBV3-2) and TRBJ2-7; 8 bases match TRBD2. With V trimmed by 0 bases and J by 6 bases, 4 bases remained unmatched. The CDR3 is 14 amino acids. The germline V gene encodes CDR1 LGHDT and CDR2 YNNKEL (reference sequence). The CDR3 loop is CASSQDRAGGEQYF. Here the CDR3 DNA reads TGTGCCAGCAGCCAAGATCGGGCGGGGGGCGAGCAGTACTTC.

This chain uses TRBV28 with TRBJ2-3; 9 bases are shared with TRBD2. V trimming: 7 bases; J trimming: 0 bases; junction bases outside the gene matches: 11. Germline values: CDR1 MDHEN, CDR2 SYDVKM. The CDR3 contains 17 residues. The chain's CDR3 is CASTVRRGGVSTDTQYF. The CDR3 region has the DNA TGTGCCAGCACTGTACGGCGGGGGGGGGTTAGCACAGATACGCAGTATTTT.

The V gene is TRBV5-5, the J gene TRBJ2-5; D uncertain. V was trimmed by 0 bases and J by 5 bases, leaving 5 bases between them. CDR1 and CDR2 from the germline V gene are SGHKS and YYEKEE (reference sequence). The CDR3 extends over 12 amino acids. Written as DNA, the CDR3 is TGTGCCAGCAGCTTGGTAGAGGAGACCCAGTACTTC. It translates to CASSLVEETQYF.

The chain couples TRBV5-8 to TRBJ2-7; 8 bases are a match to TRBD1. CDR1 SGHTS and CDR2 YDEGEE come from the germline V gene. The ends lost 4 bases at V and 5 bases at J; junction bases unmatched: 17. The CDR3 spans 17 residues. In DNA form, the CDR3 reads TGTGCCAGCAGCCCGGACAGGGAGGCTTTCTTTTTGGACGAGCAGTACTTC. It yields the protein CASSPDREAFFLDEQYF.